This T cell receptor beta chain was identified during a study of blood T cell repertoires in COVID-19. Study context: Both acute and convalescent COVID-19 samples were obtained from the United States, Italy and Spain. Nucleic acid was either cDNA or gDNA, and it came from T cells, B-cell-depleted T cells, or PBMCs.

This CDR3 is 15 amino acids long. The V segment lost 4 bases and the J segment 5 bases; nucleotides outside the gene matches: 11. Germline assignment: CDR1 LNHDA and CDR2 SQIVND (reference sequence). Original analysis: Quantification of nucleated cells was approximated via reference gene primer amplification. Method: immunoSEQ multiplex PCR; TCRdb's copy keeps in-frame clones and lacks some. The V and J calls and clone size come from that table; D and trimming were worked out from the DNA. Of nearly 350,000 clones listed, 80% to 90% were seen once; the top ten hold 2.5% to 3.5%. This sequence originates from a man younger than 40 with active or convalescent COVID-19. The material sequenced was peripheral blood. The chain carries TRBV19 and TRBJ2-7, with 7 nucleotides matching TRBD2. The CDR3: CASSKGTTSFDEQYF. In nucleotides, the CDR3 is TGTGCCAGTAGTAAGGGGACGACTAGCTTCGACGAGCAGTACTTC.